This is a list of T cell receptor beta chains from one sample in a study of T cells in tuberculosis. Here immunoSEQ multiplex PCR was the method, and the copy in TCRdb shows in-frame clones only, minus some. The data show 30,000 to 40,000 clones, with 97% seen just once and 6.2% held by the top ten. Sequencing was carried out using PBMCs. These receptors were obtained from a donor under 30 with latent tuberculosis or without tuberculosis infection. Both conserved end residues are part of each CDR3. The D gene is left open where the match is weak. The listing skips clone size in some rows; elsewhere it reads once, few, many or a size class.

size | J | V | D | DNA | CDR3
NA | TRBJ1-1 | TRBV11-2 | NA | TGTGCCAGCAGGGCTTTCCAGAACACTGAAGCTTTCTTT | CASRAFQNTEAFF
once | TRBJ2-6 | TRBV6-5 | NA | TGTGCCAGCAGTTACTATCTGAGCTCTGGGGCCAACGTCCTGACTTTC | CASSYYLSSGANVLTF
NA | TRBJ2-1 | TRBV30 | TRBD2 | TGTGCCTGGAGTGTCAAGCGGGAGTACAATGAGCAGTTCTTC | CAWSVKREYNEQFF
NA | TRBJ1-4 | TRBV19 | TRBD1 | TGTGCCAGTAAAAGGCGACAGGGTGAGGGCGAAAAACTGTTTTTT | CASKRRQGEGEKLFF
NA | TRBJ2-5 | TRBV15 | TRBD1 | TGTGCCACCAGCAGAGATCGACAGGGGGTTTTAGAGACCCAGTACTTC | CATSRDRQGVLETQYF
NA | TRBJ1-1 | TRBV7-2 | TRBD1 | TGTGCCAGCAGCTTAGGTATGGGGACAGGGGAAGCTTTCTTT | CASSLGMGTGEAFF
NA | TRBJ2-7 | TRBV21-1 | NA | TGTGCCAGCAGCAAAGCTCAGCGGGAGGGCCCATACGAGCAGTACTTC | CASSKAQREGPYEQYF
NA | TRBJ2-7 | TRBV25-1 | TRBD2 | TGTGCCAGCAGTGAGGCTCTAGCGGGTATCTACGAGCAGTACTTC | CASSEALAGIYEQYF
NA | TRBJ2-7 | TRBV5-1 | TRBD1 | TGCGCCAGCAGCTTGGACAGGGGCCGAGATTACGAGCAGTACTTC | CASSLDRGRDYEQYF
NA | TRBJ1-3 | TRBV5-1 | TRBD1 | TGCGCCAGCAGCCCCCCCGGGACAGGGTTAGGAGGAAACACCATATATTTT | CASSPPGTGLGGNTIYF
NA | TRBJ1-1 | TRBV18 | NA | TGTGCCAGCTCACCACGTCCGGGCAGGGTGGGCACTGAAGCTTTCTTT | CASSPRPGRVGTEAFF
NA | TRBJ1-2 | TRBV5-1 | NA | TGCGCCAGCAGCTTGGCGTCTGACTACTATGGCTACACCTTC | CASSLASDYYGYTF
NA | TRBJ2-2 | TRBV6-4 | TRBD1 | TGTGCCAGCAGTGGAGAATCGGCACAGGGGTGGACCGGGGAGCTGTTTTTT | CASSGESAQGWTGELFF
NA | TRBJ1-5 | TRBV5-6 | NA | TGTGCCAGCAGCTTTTTAAGGGGTTATCAGCCCCAGCATTTT | CASSFLRGYQPQHF
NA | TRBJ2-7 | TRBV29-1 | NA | TGCAGCGTTGATGCAATGGGGGACTCAGAAGAGCAGTACTTC | CSVDAMGDSEEQYF
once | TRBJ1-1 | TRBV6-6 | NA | TGTGCCAGCATCCTCTCAGGAAACACTGAAGCTTTCTTT | CASILSGNTEAFF
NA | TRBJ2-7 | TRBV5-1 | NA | TGCGCCAGCAGTCGGGGACTGGTAAACTCCTACGAGCAGTACTTC | CASSRGLVNSYEQYF
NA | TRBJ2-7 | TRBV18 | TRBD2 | TGTGCCAGCTCACCACCGGGACTAGCGGGAGCCCACGAGCAGTACTTC | CASSPPGLAGAHEQYF
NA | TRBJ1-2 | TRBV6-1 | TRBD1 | TGTGCCAGCAGTGAAAAGGACAGGGGTCGAGGCTACACCTTC | CASSEKDRGRGYTF
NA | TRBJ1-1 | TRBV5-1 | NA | TGCGCCAGCAGCTTGGAGGGGTATGGCACTGAAGCTTTCTTT | CASSLEGYGTEAFF
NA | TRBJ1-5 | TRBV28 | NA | TGTGCCAGCAGTTCCGGTGCACAGCAGCCCCAGCATTTT | CASSSGAQQPQHF
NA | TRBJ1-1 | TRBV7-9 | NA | TGTGCCAGCGGTCCAGGGAACACTGAAGCTTTCTTT | CASGPGNTEAFF
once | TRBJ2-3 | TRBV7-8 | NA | TGTGCCAGCAGCTTAGCGGGGGGGGCTAGATTTGCAGATACGCAGTATTTT | CASSLAGGARFADTQYF
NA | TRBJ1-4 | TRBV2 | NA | TGTGCCAGCAGCCTTAATGAAAAACTGTTTTTT | CASSLNEKLFF
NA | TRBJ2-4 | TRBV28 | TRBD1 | TGTGCCGGACAGGGAACTGGGACCAAAAACATTCAGTACTTC | CAGQGTGTKNIQYF
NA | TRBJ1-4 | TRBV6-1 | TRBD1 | TGTGCCAGCAGTGGACAGGGGGCAGGTGAAAAACTGTTTTTT | CASSGQGAGEKLFF
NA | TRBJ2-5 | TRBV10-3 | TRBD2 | TGTGCCATCAGTGAGTCCTCAGCGGGGGGTGAGACCCAGTACTTC | CAISESSAGGETQYF
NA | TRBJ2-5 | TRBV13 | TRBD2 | TGTGCCAGCAGCCAGATGCTAGCGGATGAAGAGACCCAGTACTTC | CASSQMLADEETQYF
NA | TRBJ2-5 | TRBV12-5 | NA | TGTGCTAGTGGTTTGGCGAGGGAGACCCAGTACTTC | CASGLARETQYF
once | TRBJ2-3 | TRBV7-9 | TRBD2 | TGTGCCAGCAGCAGGACTAGCGGGACCTCTAGCACAGATACGCAGTATTTT | CASSRTSGTSSTDTQYF
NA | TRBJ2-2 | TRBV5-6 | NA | TGTGCCAGCAGAGTAGGACAGATCACGAACACCGGGGAGCTGTTTTTT | CASRVGQITNTGELFF
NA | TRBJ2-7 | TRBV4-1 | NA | TGCGCCAGCAGCCAAGACAGGGGCCACGAGCAGTACTTC | CASSQDRGHEQYF
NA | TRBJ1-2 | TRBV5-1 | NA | TGCGCCAGCAGGGAAGGGCGGACGGGGAACTATGGCTACACCTTC | CASREGRTGNYGYTF
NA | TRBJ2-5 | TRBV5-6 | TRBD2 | TGTGCCAGCAGCTTGGGTTTTGGAGTGGGACTAAGGATGGAGACCCAGTACTTC | CASSLGFGVGLRMETQYF
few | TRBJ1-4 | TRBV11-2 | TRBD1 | TGTGCCAGCAGCTTAGGTGGGACAGGGAGGACTAATGAAAAACTGTTTTTT | CASSLGGTGRTNEKLFF
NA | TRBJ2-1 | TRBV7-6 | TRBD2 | TGTGCCAGCAGCTTACCAGCGGGATCCCTTGAGCAGTTCTTC | CASSLPAGSLEQFF
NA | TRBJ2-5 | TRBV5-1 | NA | TGCGCCAGCAGCTTGTTCGCAGATGAAGAGACCCAGTACTTC | CASSLFADEETQYF
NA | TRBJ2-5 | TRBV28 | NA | TGTGCCAGCAGCACCAACAACAGGGAGAGCAAGACCCAGTACTTC | CASSTNNRESKTQYF
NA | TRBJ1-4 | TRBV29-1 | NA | TGCAGCGCATGTAGGGAGCAACATGAAAAACTGTTTTTT | CSACREQHEKLFF
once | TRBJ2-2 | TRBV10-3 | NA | TGTGCCATCAGTGAGAGGCTGGCGGGCGCCGGGGAGCTGTTTTTT | CAISERLAGAGELFF
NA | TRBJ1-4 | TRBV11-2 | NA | TGTGCCAGCAGCTTAGGGCAGAGGATTAATGAAAAACTGTTTTTT | CASSLGQRINEKLFF
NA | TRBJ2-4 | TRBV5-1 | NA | TGCGCCAGCAGCTTGGGACCCGGGGAAAACATTCAGTACTTC | CASSLGPGENIQYF
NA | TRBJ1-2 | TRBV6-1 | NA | TGTGCCAGCAGTGCCCCCCTTGACTATGGCTACACCTTC | CASSAPLDYGYTF
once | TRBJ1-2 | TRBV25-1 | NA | TGTGCCAGCAGTGAATCGGCAGGGCGGACCTATGGCTACACCTTC | CASSESAGRTYGYTF
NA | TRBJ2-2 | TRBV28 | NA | TGTGCCAGCAGTTTATGGAAGCTACCCACCGGGGAGCTGTTTTTT | CASSLWKLPTGELFF
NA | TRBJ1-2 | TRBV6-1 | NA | TGTGCCAGCAGTGAAAAGTCTTGGACAGACTACATTTATGGCTACACCTTC | CASSEKSWTDYIYGYTF
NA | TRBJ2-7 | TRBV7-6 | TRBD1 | TGTGCCAGCAGCTTAAGGACAGGGAGCTCCTACGAGCAGTACTTC | CASSLRTGSSYEQYF